A single sample gave rise to the 2 T cell receptor beta chains below, sequenced in a study of cytomegalovirus exposure and HLA in healthy donors. PCR employed 60 Vbeta and 13 Jbeta primers. Measured with immunoSEQ multiplex PCR; TCRdb has only the in-frame clones, and not every one. The sample holds some 140,000 clones, approximately 80% seen once. The specimen was PBMCs. The receptors originated from a young man in good health and CMV-seronegative.

The rearrangement uses TRBV28 and TRBJ1-4; D remains unclear. Germline assignment: CDR1 MDHEN and CDR2 SYDVKM. Trimming took off 2 bases at V and 0 bases at J, with 4 bases between the two ends. The CDR3 length is 14 residues. This CDR3 reads CASSLLSTNEKLFF. The CDR3 DNA reads as TGTGCCAGCAGTTTACTCTCAACTAATGAAAAACTGTTTTTT.

This chain uses TRBV11-3 with TRBJ2-1, with D maybe TRBD2 (6 bases). CDR3 length: 14 residues. Germline CDR1 and CDR2: SGHNT and YENEEA. Trimming removed 0 bases at V and 5 bases at J, with 8 bases between. CDR3 protein: CASSLEAGNNEQFF. The CDR3 bases are TGTGCCAGCAGCTTAGAAGCGGGCAACAATGAGCAGTTCTTC.